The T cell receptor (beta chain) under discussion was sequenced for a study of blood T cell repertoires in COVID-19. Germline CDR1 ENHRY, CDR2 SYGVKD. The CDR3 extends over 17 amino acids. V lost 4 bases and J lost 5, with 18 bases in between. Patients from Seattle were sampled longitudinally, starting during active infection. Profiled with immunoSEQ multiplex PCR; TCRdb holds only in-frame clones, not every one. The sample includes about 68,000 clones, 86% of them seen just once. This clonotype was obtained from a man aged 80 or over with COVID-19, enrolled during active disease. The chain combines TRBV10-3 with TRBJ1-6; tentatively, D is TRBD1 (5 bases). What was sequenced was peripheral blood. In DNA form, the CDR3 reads TGTGCCATCAGTGGTCAGGCAGGGAGGCATAATAATTCACCCCTCCACTTT. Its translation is CAISGQAGRHNNSPLHF.